These T cell receptor beta chains were read from a single sample in a study of T-cell memory formation after mild COVID-19. In TCRdb, the 5' RACE reads were re-called with MiXCR into one record per CDR3 protein. Of fewer than 350,000 distinct CDR3 sequences in the sample, approximately 7.6% were seen once. The specimen was PBMCs or a T cell subset sorted from them (not recorded which). The receptors originated from a man younger than 30 who had mild COVID-19 (a few samples of this study predate the infection). Cell type and time point are not known. Both conserved end residues are part of each CDR3. Each record gives: CDR3 protein, CDR3 DNA, CDR3 length, D gene, J gene, clone size, V gene. The D gene is left open where the match is weak. Size is stated for part of the rows, as once, few or many counts, or as a class when the clone is expanded.

CASIRDTDTQYF | TGTGCCAGCATCAGGGACACAGATACGCAGTATTTT | 12 | - | TRBJ2-3 | - | TRBV2
CASSQTDQETQYF | TGTGCCAGTAGTCAGACAGACCAAGAGACCCAGTACTTC | 13 | - | TRBJ2-5 | - | TRBV19
CASSLPTHVYGYTF | TGTGCCAGCAGCTTACCCACGCACGTTTACGGCTACACCTTC | 14 | - | TRBJ1-2 | few | TRBV7-9
CSAVGGHSYNEQFF | TGCAGTGCGGTTGGAGGGCACTCCTACAATGAGCAGTTCTTC | 14 | - | TRBJ2-1 | few | TRBV20-1
CASSRSGKNYGYTF | TGTGCCAGCAGCCGATCCGGGAAAAACTATGGCTACACCTTC | 14 | - | TRBJ1-2 | - | TRBV6-5
CASTGEGKIYEQYF | TGTGCCAGCACCGGCGAGGGGAAAATTTACGAGCAGTACTTC | 14 | - | TRBJ2-7 | - | TRBV25-1
CASSAGRWGTEAFF | TGTGCCAGTAGTGCGGGGCGCTGGGGTACTGAAGCTTTCTTT | 14 | - | TRBJ1-1 | - | TRBV19
CASSSDGAGELFF | TGTGCCAGCAGCTCGGATGGGGCCGGGGAGCTGTTTTTT | 13 | - | TRBJ2-2 | few | TRBV7-6
CASSRDGSSYEQYF | TGCGCCAGCAGCAGGGACGGGAGCTCCTACGAGCAGTACTTC | 14 | - | TRBJ2-7 | once | TRBV5-1
CASVTGASYEQYF | TGCGCCAGCGTGACAGGGGCTTCCTACGAGCAGTACTTC | 13 | TRBD1 | TRBJ2-7 | many | TRBV10-1
CASSPPPLGSQYF | TGTGCCAGCTCACCACCGCCCCTGGGGTCCCAGTACTTC | 13 | - | TRBJ2-5 | few | TRBV18
CASSYAGGGRGYTF | TGTGCCAGCAGTTACGCCGGGGGTGGTCGAGGCTACACCTTC | 14 | - | TRBJ1-2 | - | TRBV6-5
CASSEFPGAAFF | TGTGCCAGCAGTGAATTTCCTGGCGCAGCTTTCTTT | 12 | - | TRBJ1-1 | - | TRBV25-1
CASSAPQTGDEKLFF | TGTGCCAGCAGCGCTCCTCAGACAGGGGATGAAAAACTGTTTTTT | 15 | TRBD1 | TRBJ1-4 | few | TRBV5-6
CASGADRGTGAFF | TGCGCCAGCGGTGCTGACAGGGGAACAGGAGCTTTCTTT | 13 | TRBD1 | TRBJ1-1 | few | TRBV4-3
CSVEEIGGGATDTQYF | TGCAGCGTTGAAGAGATCGGTGGGGGGGCCACAGATACGCAGTATTTT | 16 | - | TRBJ2-3 | - | TRBV29-1
CASSLGLGGGEQFF | TGCGCCAGCAGCTTGGGCCTGGGGGGAGGCGAGCAGTTCTTC | 14 | - | TRBJ2-1 | few | TRBV5-1
CATTGGGGADTQYF | TGTGCCACCACGGGGGGCGGGGGAGCAGATACGCAGTATTTT | 14 | - | TRBJ2-3 | - | TRBV10-3
CASSRGDRNQPQHF | TGTGCCAGCAGTAGGGGCGACAGAAATCAGCCCCAGCATTTT | 14 | - | TRBJ1-5 | few | TRBV6-2/TRBV6-3
CASTTRDNGESGNTIYF | TGTGCCAGCACCACCAGGGATAATGGGGAGTCTGGAAACACCATATATTTT | 17 | - | TRBJ1-3 | - | TRBV6-5
CASSYSPHVLTF | TGTGCCAGCAGTTACTCTCCCCACGTCCTGACTTTC | 12 | - | TRBJ2-6 | many | TRBV6-2/TRBV6-3
CASSLLQGHEQYF | TGCGCCAGCAGCTTGTTACAGGGACACGAGCAGTACTTC | 13 | - | TRBJ2-7 | many | TRBV5-1
CASNGQGATNEKLFF | TGTGCCAGCAACGGACAGGGAGCAACTAATGAAAAACTGTTTTTT | 15 | TRBD1 | TRBJ1-4 | few | TRBV7-2
CASSFTGGAAGELFF | TGCGCCAGCAGCTTCACCGGGGGGGCCGCCGGGGAGCTGTTTTTT | 15 | TRBD2 | TRBJ2-2 | - | TRBV5-1
CASRPSGGYNEQFF | TGTGCCAGCAGACCGAGCGGGGGCTACAATGAGCAGTTCTTC | 14 | TRBD2 | TRBJ2-1 | many | TRBV12-3/TRBV12-4